This T cell receptor (beta chain) was sequenced in a study of T-cell memory formation after mild COVID-19. For the study at large: TCR clusters showed largely donor specificity. Overall study results and limits: The authors left the SARS-CoV-2 specificity of second-wave clones peaking on day 37 unconfirmed.

Concerning this clonotype: Its antigen is not known.

The germline V gene encodes CDR1 MNHEY and CDR2 SVGEGT. The V gene lost 8 bases and the J gene lost 9 bases, with 14 bases spanning the gap. The CDR3 loop spans 13 amino acids. One entry per CDR3 protein, called by TCRdb with MiXCR from the 5' RACE reads. The data show hundreds of thousands of distinct CDR3 sequences, less than 25% seen once. The sequenced material came from PBMCs or a T cell subset sorted from them (not recorded which). The chain is built from TRBV6-2 or TRBV6-3 and TRBJ1-6; D unclear. The clonotype comes from an adult woman who had mild COVID-19 (a few samples of this study predate the infection). Cell type and time point are not known. The CDR3 spells CASWRWGASPLHF. The CDR3 region has the DNA TGTGCCAGCTGGAGGTGGGGAGCTTCACCCCTCCACTTT.